Below are 20 T cell receptor beta chains sequenced from a single sample in a study of T-cell reconstitution after alpha-beta-depleted transplantation in children. Unique molecular identifiers were used to barcode this TCRbeta library. TCRdb fed the PCR reads into MiXCR, producing one record per CDR3 protein. Of hundreds of thousands of distinct CDR3 sequences listed, 8% to 9.5% are singletons. Source: PBMCs from the stem cell graft donor, taken from the stem cell graft. The source is a human donor who donated a stem cell graft to a child with acute lymphoblastic leukemia.

Written as DNA, the CDR3 is TGTGCCAGCTCGCCTCAGTTTCGAATGGGACAGATCTACGAGCAGTACTTC. Its protein is CASSPQFRMGQIYEQYF. The rearrangement links TRBV7-9 to TRBJ2-7; 7 nucleotides match TRBD1. V dropped 8 bases and J dropped 3; count of bases not matched to a gene: 19. Germline V gives CDR1 SEHNR, CDR2 FQNEAQ (reference sequence). The CDR3 runs to 17 residues.

The V call is TRBV5-1, the J call TRBJ1-4, with D possibly being TRBD1 (5 bases). Germline CDR1 SGHRS, CDR2 YFSETQ. CDR3 size: 14 residues. Trimming pared 9 bases from V and 6 bases from J, leaving 18 bases between. CDR3 residues: CANGSGTADEKLFF. The CDR3 DNA reads as TGCGCCAACGGGTCCGGGACTGCAGATGAAAAACTGTTTTTT.

V gene TRBV20-1 combines with J gene TRBJ2-3; 9 bases match TRBD2. This CDR3 has 16 residues. Germline-derived CDR1 and CDR2 are DFQATT and SNEGSKA (reference sequence). Trimming at V came to 5 bases and at J to 4 bases, leaving 13 bases not matched to a gene. CDR3 region: CSAGSSGGAFADTQYF. In DNA, the CDR3 is TGCAGTGCTGGAAGTAGCGGGGGAGCGTTCGCAGATACGCAGTATTTT.

This clonotype was detected a few times. The gene calls are TRBV10-3 and TRBJ1-5; D is perhaps TRBD1 (6 bases). V lost 4 bases, J lost 3 bases, and 13 bases lay in between. This CDR3 is 15 amino acids long. Germline V gene sequence: CDR1 ENHRY, CDR2 SYGVKD. The CDR3 sequence is CAISGDINSNQPQHF. For the CDR3, the DNA is TGTGCCATCAGTGGGGACATAAATTCCAATCAGCCCCAGCATTTT.

This clonotype appeared many times. The chain uses TRBV27 and TRBJ2-7; 11 bases are a match to TRBD1. The germline V gene has CDR1 MNHEY and CDR2 SMNVEV (reference sequence). The CDR3 loop spans 15 amino acids. The V and J ends lost 4 bases and 3 bases, in that order; junction bases with no gene match: 5. As DNA, the CDR3 is TGTGCCAGCAGTTCTGGACAGGGGGCGTTCTACGAGCAGTACTTC. Its protein is CASSSGQGAFYEQYF.

This chain's CDR3 is CSARDPNRGPNTEAFF. The DNA for the CDR3 is TGCAGTGCTAGAGATCCAAACAGGGGCCCGAACACTGAAGCTTTCTTT. This chain uses TRBV20-1 with TRBJ1-1, with 7 positions matching TRBD1. CDR1 DFQATT and CDR2 SNEGSKA come from the germline V gene (reference sequence). The CDR3 contains 16 residues. Unmatched junction bases numbered 8, after V lost 0 bases and J lost 1 base.

This clonotype showed up just a few times. The chain is built from TRBV24-1 and TRBJ2-1; TRBD1 aligns across 11 bases. The CDR3 runs 15 residues. Germline assignment: CDR1 KGHDR and CDR2 SFDVKD. The ends lost 4 bases at V and 9 bases at J; junction bases unmatched: 7. The CDR3 loop reads CATSEGGQGAGEQFF. The CDR3, as DNA: TGTGCCACCAGTGAGGGAGGACAGGGGGCTGGTGAGCAGTTCTTC.

V usage is TRBV7-6 and J usage is TRBJ1-6; D is unclear. The germline gives CDR1 SGHVS, CDR2 FNYEAQ. This CDR3 spans 15 amino acids. V was pared by 1 base and J by 7 bases, with 11 bases between. The CDR3 nucleotides read TGTGCCAGCAGCTTAGGAGGGTTGGTCAATTCACCCCTCCACTTT. Residues: CASSLGGLVNSPLHF.

This clonotype was detected ten times or more. V usage is TRBV5-1 and J usage is TRBJ1-1; no reliable D call. This CDR3 has 14 amino acids. The V end lost 0 bases, the J end lost 5 bases, and 11 bases lay between the germline ends. Germline CDR1 SGHRS, CDR2 YFSETQ. The DNA of the CDR3 is TGCGCCAGCAGCTTGGATGGTTCTGGAACTGAAGCTTTCTTT. Amino acids: CASSLDGSGTEAFF.

The table lists this clonotype with many counts. The chain joins TRBV7-2 to TRBJ1-1; 7 bases are a match to TRBD1. The J segment lost 3 bases and the V segment lost 7 bases, leaving 17 bases of the junction unmatched. The CDR3 length is 17 residues. Per germline, CDR1 SGHTA and CDR2 FQGNSA. The CDR3: CASNSGTANPGDTEAFF. The CDR3 DNA sequence: TGTGCCAGCAACTCCGGGACAGCCAACCCGGGGGACACTGAAGCTTTCTTT.

This chain connects TRBV12-3 or TRBV12-4 to TRBJ1-5; a weak D match, TRBD1 (5 bases). The CDR3 has 15 residues. Trimming removed 5 bases from V and 2 bases from J, with 13 bases in between. CDR3 residues: CASSPGGGGNQPQHF. The CDR3 bases are TGTGCCAGCAGTCCCGGGGGGGGAGGCAATCAGCCCCAGCATTTT.

By proportion, this clonotype is medium-sized (0.01 to 0.1%). The chain has TRBV14 and TRBJ2-1, with TRBD1 matching over 7 bases. Germline CDR1 is SGHDN and CDR2 is FVKESK. This CDR3 is built from 16 residues. The ends lost 3 bases at V and 2 bases at J; junction bases unmatched: 7. The CDR3, as DNA: TGTGCCAGCAGCCATTTCCAGGACAGGCCCTACAATGAGCAGTTCTTC. Its protein is CASSHFQDRPYNEQFF.

This clonotype occurred a few times. The gene calls are TRBV7-2 and TRBJ2-3; D unclear. Germline assignment: CDR1 SGHTA and CDR2 FQGNSA. The CDR3 is made up of 12 amino acids. The V gene lost 5 bases and the J gene lost 2 bases, with 5 bases spanning the gap. This chain's CDR3 is CASSAFTDTQYF. The CDR3 DNA is TGTGCCAGCAGCGCATTCACAGATACGCAGTATTTT.

This clonotype was seen many times. The chain joins TRBV5-1 to TRBJ2-3, with D perhaps matching TRBD1 (6 bases). This CDR3 region has 15 residues. Trimming cost V 2 bases and J 0 bases, with 10 bases left between them. Germline V gene lookup returns CDR1 SGHRS and CDR2 YFSETQ. The CDR3 reads CASSFQGRSTDTQYF. The DNA for the CDR3 is TGCGCCAGCAGCTTTCAGGGGCGAAGCACAGATACGCAGTATTTT.

The genes are TRBV24-1 and TRBJ2-2, with D possibly being TRBD2 (6 bases). This CDR3 region has 15 residues. Germline lookup yields CDR1 KGHDR and CDR2 SFDVKD. V lost 5 bases, J lost 4 bases, and 13 bases lay in between. CDR3 protein: CATSATREVTGELFF. DNA of the CDR3: TGTGCCACCAGTGCGACAAGGGAGGTCACCGGGGAGCTGTTTTTT.

This clonotype has a count of ten or more. For the CDR3, the DNA is TGTGCCAGCAGCTTAGTCGCGGGGGACGACACCGGGGAGCTGTTTTTT. It codes for CASSLVAGDDTGELFF. The chain combines TRBV7-2 with TRBJ2-2; 7 positions agree with TRBD2. CDR3 length: 16 amino acids. V shed 1 base, J shed 3 bases, and the junction held 5 bases outside the gene matches. The germline V gene has CDR1 SGHTA and CDR2 FQGNSA. Full variable domain (remainder filled in from reference TRBV7-2 and TRBJ2-2): GAGVSQSPSNKVTEKGKDVELRCDPISGHTALYWYRQSLGQGLEFLIYFQGNSAPDKSGLPSDRFSAERTGGSVSTLTIQRTQQEDSAVYLCASSLVAGDDTGELFFGEGSRLTVL.

This clonotype was detected only a few times. The chain joins TRBV5-1 to TRBJ1-4, with D hard to call. Germline CDR1 SGHRS, CDR2 YFSETQ. This CDR3 is built from 15 residues. V was cut by 0 bases and J by 1 base, with 7 bases left in between. For the CDR3, the DNA is TGCGCCAGCAGCTTGGTTCGGGAAACTAATGAAAAACTGTTTTTT. Its translation: CASSLVRETNEKLFF.

This clonotype was recorded a few times. The rearrangement joins TRBV12-3 or TRBV12-4 to TRBJ2-2; 10 nucleotides align to TRBD1. There are 15 residues in the CDR3. V shed 6 bases and J 7 bases; nucleotides not matched to a gene: 8. CDR3 DNA sequence: TGTGCCAGCAGGATGGGACAGGGGCTGAGCGGGGAGCTGTTTTTT. It yields the protein CASRMGQGLSGELFF.

This clonotype has more than one count but fewer than ten. The genes are TRBV20-1 and TRBJ1-1; 8 positions agree with TRBD1. From germline, CDR1 is DFQATT and CDR2 SNEGSKA (reference sequence). The CDR3 runs to 12 residues. V lost 8 bases and J lost 3; bases outside the gene matches: 5. The CDR3 protein is CSTPTGDTEAFF. DNA of the CDR3: TGCAGTACTCCGACAGGGGACACTGAAGCTTTCTTT.

This clonotype showed up many times. This sequence joins TRBV12-3 or TRBV12-4 and TRBJ2-1, with D hard to call. The CDR3 totals 14 residues. The V gene lost 3 bases and the J gene lost 4 bases, with 10 bases spanning the gap. The CDR3 sequence is CASSLNFPYNEQFF. The CDR3 nucleotides read TGTGCCAGCAGTTTGAACTTTCCGTACAATGAGCAGTTCTTC.